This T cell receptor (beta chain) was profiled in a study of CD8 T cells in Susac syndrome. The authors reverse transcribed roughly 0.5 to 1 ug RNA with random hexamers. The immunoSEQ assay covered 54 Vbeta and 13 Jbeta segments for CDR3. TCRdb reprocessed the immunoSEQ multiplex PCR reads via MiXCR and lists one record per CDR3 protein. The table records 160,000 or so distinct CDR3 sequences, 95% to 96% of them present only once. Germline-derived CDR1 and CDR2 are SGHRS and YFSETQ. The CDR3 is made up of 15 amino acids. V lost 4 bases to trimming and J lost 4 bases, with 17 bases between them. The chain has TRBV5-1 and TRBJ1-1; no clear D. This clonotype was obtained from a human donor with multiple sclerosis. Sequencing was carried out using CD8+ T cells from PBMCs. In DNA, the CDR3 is TGCGCCAGCAGCCGTTGGGGTACCGGTGGCACTGAAGCTTTCTTT. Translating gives CASSRWGTGGTEAFF. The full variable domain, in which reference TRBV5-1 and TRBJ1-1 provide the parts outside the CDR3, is KAGVTQTPRYLIKTRGQQVTLSCSPISGHRSVSWYQQTPGQGLQFLFEYFSETQRNKGNFPGRFSGRQFSNSRSEMNVSTLELGDSALYLCASSRWGTGGTEAFFGQGTRLTVV.